The rows below give T cell receptor beta chains drawn from one sample of a study of blood T cell repertoires in COVID-19. Only in-frame clones appear in the TCRdb table, and some are missing; sequencing was by immunoSEQ multiplex PCR. Of roughly 78,000 clones listed, roughly 89% are singletons. Material: peripheral blood. These receptors all stem from a man in his sixties with acute or convalescent COVID-19. The CDR3 runs from the conserved cysteine through the conserved F or W. The D gene is left open where the match is weak. Where a row states a size, it is once, few, many or the class of an expanded clone; other rows omit it.

v_call,clone_size,d_call,j_call,cdr3_aa,cdr3_nt
TRBV18,-,TRBD1,TRBJ2-3,CASSPGQGGTDTQYF,TGTGCCAGCTCCCCAGGACAGGGGGGAACAGATACGCAGTATTTT
TRBV5-4,-,-,TRBJ2-5,CASSTPAVQETQYF,TGTGCCAGCAGCACCCCCGCAGTCCAAGAGACCCAGTACTTC
TRBV13,once,TRBD1,TRBJ1-2,CASSVDRYYGYTF,TGTGCCAGCAGCGTGGACAGGTACTATGGCTACACCTTC
TRBV2,-,TRBD2,TRBJ2-1,CASSLAGGRFEQFF,TGTGCCAGTTCCCTAGCGGGAGGACGGTTTGAGCAGTTCTTC
TRBV27,-,-,TRBJ1-3,CASSYKGVFSGNTIYF,TGTGCCAGCAGTTACAAGGGGGTCTTCTCTGGAAACACCATATATTTT
TRBV19,-,-,TRBJ1-2,CASSPGLLGYTF,TGTGCCAGTAGTCCTGGACTCTTAGGCTACACCTTC
TRBV5-1,once,TRBD2,TRBJ2-7,CASSELAGIYEQYF,TGCGCCAGCAGCGAACTAGCGGGGATCTACGAGCAGTACTTC
TRBV5-6,-,TRBD2,TRBJ2-4,CASSFGLAGDPAKNIQYF,TGTGCCAGCAGCTTCGGACTAGCGGGAGACCCCGCCAAAAACATTCAGTACTTC
TRBV7-8,-,-,TRBJ1-5,CASSLVYGGRDQPQHF,TGTGCCAGCAGCTTAGTATATGGGGGCCGGGATCAGCCCCAGCATTTT
TRBV10-2,-,-,TRBJ1-2,CASSESGGQSDGYTF,TGCGCCAGCAGTGAGTCGGGGGGGCAGTCGGATGGCTACACCTTC
TRBV6-5,-,TRBD1,TRBJ2-3,CASRNQGAGTDTQYF,TGTGCCAGCAGAAACCAGGGGGCCGGCACAGATACGCAGTATTTT
TRBV3-1/TRBV3-2,-,TRBD1,TRBJ2-4,CASSRGDSLSKNIQYF,TGTGCCAGCAGCCGAGGGGACAGTTTGTCCAAAAACATTCAGTACTTC
TRBV5-4,-,-,TRBJ1-2,CASSMLTGGYTF,TGTGCCAGCAGCATGCTGACCGGGGGCTACACCTTC
TRBV30,few,TRBD1,TRBJ1-1,CAWIAGGTEAFF,TGTGCCTGGATTGCAGGGGGGACTGAAGCTTTCTTT
TRBV15,once,TRBD1,TRBJ1-2,CATSGGQGAYYGYTF,TGTGCCACCAGCGGGGGACAGGGGGCTTACTATGGCTACACCTTC
TRBV29-1,-,-,TRBJ2-3,CSVDGSQGSTDTQYF,TGCAGCGTTGATGGTAGTCAGGGGTCAACAGATACGCAGTATTTT
TRBV9,-,-,TRBJ1-3,CASTNQQGNTIYF,TGTGCCAGCACCAACCAACAGGGAAACACCATATATTTT
TRBV4-2,-,TRBD2,TRBJ2-3,CASSQGLAGDGTDTQYF,TGTGCCAGCAGCCAAGGACTAGCGGGCGATGGCACAGATACGCAGTATTTT
TRBV7-9,-,-,TRBJ1-1,CASSLETEQSTFSAFF,TGTGCCAGCAGCTTAGAAACCGAGCAGTCGACTTTCAGCGCTTTCTTT
TRBV6-5,-,-,TRBJ1-6,CASGALYNSPLHF,TGTGCCAGTGGGGCCCTCTATAATTCACCCCTCCACTTT
TRBV3-1/TRBV3-2,-,TRBD1,TRBJ1-4,CASRGMDRAREKLFF,TGTGCCAGCAGGGGGATGGACAGGGCCCGTGAAAAACTGTTTTTT
TRBV5-5,-,-,TRBJ1-1,CASSPGGVGTEAFF,TGTGCCAGCAGCCCCGGGGGGGTGGGCACTGAAGCTTTCTTT
TRBV19,-,-,TRBJ2-1,CASSIYSTYNEQFF,TGTGCCAGTAGTATATATTCAACTTACAATGAGCAGTTCTTC
TRBV19,-,TRBD2,TRBJ2-7,CASSIQTSGEFLNEQYF,TGTGCCAGTAGTATACAGACTAGCGGCGAATTCCTTAACGAGCAGTACTTC
TRBV7-9,-,TRBD1,TRBJ2-5,CASAQGGQGQETQYF,TGTGCCAGCGCCCAAGGGGGACAGGGCCAAGAGACCCAGTACTTC
TRBV29-1,-,TRBD2,TRBJ2-6,CSARGGAGANVLTF,TGCAGCGCCCGGGGGGGCGCTGGGGCCAACGTCCTGACTTTC
TRBV30,-,-,TRBJ1-2,CAWSTPRGYGYTF,TGTGCCTGGAGTACACCCAGAGGATATGGCTACACCTTC
TRBV7-8,-,TRBD1,TRBJ1-4,CASSPRDSRFIFF,TGTGCCAGCAGCCCCCGGGACAGCCGTTTTATCTTTTTT
TRBV6-2/TRBV6-3,-,-,TRBJ2-7,CASSYGGFEQYF,TGTGCCAGCAGTTACGGTGGCTTCGAGCAGTACTTC
TRBV10-3,-,TRBD1,TRBJ2-5,CAISERQGDQETQYF,TGTGCCATCAGTGAGCGACAGGGGGACCAAGAGACCCAGTACTTC
TRBV6-5,-,-,TRBJ1-1,CAILGIRDTEAFF,TGTGCCATTCTTGGAATCCGGGACACTGAAGCTTTCTTT
TRBV12-5,-,TRBD2,TRBJ2-1,CASGLVIAGVGNEQFF,TGTGCTAGTGGTTTGGTAATAGCGGGAGTTGGCAATGAGCAGTTCTTC
TRBV5-6,few,TRBD1,TRBJ1-3,CASSGAGTGGDTIYF,TGTGCCAGCAGCGGGGCCGGGACAGGGGGCGACACCATATATTTT